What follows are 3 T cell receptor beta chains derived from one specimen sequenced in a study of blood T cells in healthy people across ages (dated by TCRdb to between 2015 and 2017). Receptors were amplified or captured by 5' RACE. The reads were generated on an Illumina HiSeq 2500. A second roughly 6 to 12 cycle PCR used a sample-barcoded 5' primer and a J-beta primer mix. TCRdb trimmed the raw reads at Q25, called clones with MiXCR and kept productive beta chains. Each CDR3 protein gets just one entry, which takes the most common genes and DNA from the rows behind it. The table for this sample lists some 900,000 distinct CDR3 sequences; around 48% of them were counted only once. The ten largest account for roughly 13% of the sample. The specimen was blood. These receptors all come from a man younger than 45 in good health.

This CDR3 is CASSLGTRVPTGELFF. The DNA for the CDR3 is TGTGCCAGCAGCTTGGGGACTAGGGTTCCCACCGGGGAGCTGTTTTTT. The V gene is TRBV5-6, the J gene TRBJ2-2; TRBD2 matches 7 bases. The J segment lost 4 bases and the V segment lost 0 bases, leaving 6 bases of the junction unmatched. Germline CDR1 and CDR2: SGHDT and YYEEEE. This CDR3 is 16 amino acids long.

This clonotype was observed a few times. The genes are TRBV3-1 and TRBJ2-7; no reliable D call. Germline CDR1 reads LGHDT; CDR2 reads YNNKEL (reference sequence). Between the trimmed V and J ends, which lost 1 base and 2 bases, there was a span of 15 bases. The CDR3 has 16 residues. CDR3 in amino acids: CASSQGTSSPAYEQYF. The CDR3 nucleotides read TGTGCCAGCAGCCAAGGGACGAGTTCACCGGCCTACGAGCAGTACTTC.

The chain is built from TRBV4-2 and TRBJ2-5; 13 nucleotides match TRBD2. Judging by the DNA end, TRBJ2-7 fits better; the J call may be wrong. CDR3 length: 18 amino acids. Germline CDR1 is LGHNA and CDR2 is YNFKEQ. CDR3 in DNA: TGTGCCAGCAGCCGAACTCAACTAGCGGGGGGGCAGACCTACGAGCAGTACTTC. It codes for CASSRTQLAGGQTYEQYF.